The rows below give T cell receptor beta chains drawn from one sample of a study of T-cell memory formation after mild COVID-19. TCRdb used MiXCR to reprocess the 5' RACE reads, holding one entry per CDR3 protein. Of roughly 350,000 distinct CDR3 sequences listed, around 27% are singletons. Material: PBMCs or a T cell subset sorted from them (not recorded which). The receptors were sampled from an adult woman who had mild COVID-19 (a few samples of this study predate the infection). Cell type and time point are not known. The CDR3 runs from the conserved cysteine through the conserved F or W. The D gene is left open where the match is weak. Clone size is stated in some rows and not others, as once, few, many or a class when expanded.

TRBJ2-3,-,TRBV7-9,-,TGTGCCAGCAGCACCGGGGTGGGAGCAGATACGCAGTATTTT,CASSTGVGADTQYF
TRBJ2-1,-,TRBV7-9,few,TGTGCCAGCAGCCTCGTCACGGGTTTGGATGAGCAGTTCTTC,CASSLVTGLDEQFF
TRBJ2-1,TRBD2,TRBV7-9,-,TGTGCCAGCAGCTTATACCGCGGGAGCTCCTACAATGAGCAGTTCTTC,CASSLYRGSSYNEQFF
TRBJ1-1,-,TRBV6-5,-,TGTGCCAGCAGTTCCGGCGCTGAAGCTTTCTTT,CASSSGAEAFF
TRBJ2-7,TRBD2,TRBV7-2,many,TGTGCCAGCAGCTTAGTAGCGGGAACCTACGAGCAGTACTTC,CASSLVAGTYEQYF
TRBJ2-5,TRBD2,TRBV12-3/TRBV12-4,few,TGTGCCAGCAGCCCCCGAGCTAGCGGGGGGGCCGAGACCCAGTACTTC,CASSPRASGGAETQYF
TRBJ1-1,TRBD1,TRBV4-1,few,TGCGCCAGCAGCCCCGGGACAGGGCCTTTCACTGAAGCTTTCTTT,CASSPGTGPFTEAFF
TRBJ2-1,-,TRBV11-2,-,TGTGCCAGCAGTTCGGGTAACAATGAGCAGTTCTTC,CASSSGNNEQFF
TRBJ2-7,TRBD2,TRBV9,few,TGTGCCAGCAGCGTAGCGGGCGGGGGGGCCTACGAGCAGTACTTC,CASSVAGGGAYEQYF
TRBJ2-2,-,TRBV21-1,few,TGTGCCAGCTCAACAACAGCTAACACCGGGGAGCTGTTTTTT,CASSTTANTGELFF
TRBJ2-7,TRBD2,TRBV7-8,few,TGTGCCAGCAGCCCTCCGGGGCTAGCGGGACAGTACGAGCAGTACTTC,CASSPPGLAGQYEQYF
TRBJ2-6,-,TRBV20-1,few,TGCAGTGCTCCCGGGACATCTGCTGGGGCCAACGTCCTGACTTTC,CSAPGTSAGANVLTF
TRBJ2-5,TRBD1,TRBV4-3,-,TGCGCCAGCAGCCAAGATCAAGGGGGCGCTGGGGAGACCCAGTACTTC,CASSQDQGGAGETQYF
TRBJ2-3,TRBD2,TRBV7-2,-,TGTGCCAGCAGCTCGACTAGCGGGACAGGCACAGATACGCAGTATTTT,CASSSTSGTGTDTQYF
TRBJ1-4,-,TRBV12-3/TRBV12-4,-,TGTGCCAGCAAATGGGCAACTAATGAAAAACTGTTTTTT,CASKWATNEKLFF